The 30 T cell receptor beta chains below were found in one sample sequenced in a study of CD8 T cells in ankylosing spondylitis. TCRdb passed the 5' RACE reads through MiXCR, listing each CDR3 protein once. The sample gives 300,000 to 400,000 distinct CDR3 sequences, about 15% of which show up once; about 1% is in the top ten. The sample consisted of blood, either unsorted or a sorted T cell fraction (not recorded which). These receptors originate from a male donor with ankylosing spondylitis or in good health (not recorded which).

The V gene is TRBV6-1, the J gene TRBJ1-1, with a possible D match to TRBD1 (5 bases). The V gene lost 7 bases and the J gene lost 11 bases, with 11 bases spanning the gap. This CDR3 is built from 10 residues. Germline values: CDR1 MNHNS, CDR2 SASEGT. The CDR3 spells CASTARGAFF. As DNA, the CDR3 is TGTGCCAGCACCGCCCGGGGGGCTTTCTTT.

This clonotype was seen only a few times. The chain uses TRBV5-1 and TRBJ1-1; 9 nucleotides agree with TRBD1. Unmatched junction bases numbered 2, after V lost 0 bases and J lost 2 bases. CDR1 SGHRS and CDR2 YFSETQ come from the germline V gene. The CDR3 totals 15 residues. CDR3 region: CASSLVGQGNTEAFF. For the CDR3, the DNA is TGCGCCAGCAGCTTGGTGGGACAGGGTAACACTGAAGCTTTCTTT.

The chain uses TRBV5-1 and TRBJ2-3; tentative D call: TRBD2 (6 bases). V shed 4 bases and J shed 4 bases, with 16 bases lying between them. This CDR3 has 15 amino acids. CDR1 and CDR2 from the germline V gene are SGHRS and YFSETQ. Here the CDR3 reads CASSAGLQGADTQYF. The CDR3 region has the DNA TGCGCCAGCAGCGCGGGGCTTCAGGGTGCAGATACGCAGTATTTT.

The J gene is TRBJ1-2, the V gene TRBV18; possible D gene TRBD1, 6 bases. Trimming pared 3 bases from V and 6 bases from J, leaving 11 bases between. The CDR3 loop spans 13 amino acids. Germline CDR1 reads KGHSH; CDR2 reads LQKENI. The CDR3 loop reads CASSPGHRDGYTF. Written as DNA, the CDR3 is TGTGCCAGCTCACCTGGGCACAGGGATGGCTACACCTTC.

There are a few counts of this clonotype. The V call is TRBV11-2, the J call TRBJ1-1, with D maybe TRBD1 (6 bases). CDR3 length: 13 residues. With 4 bases removed from V and 4 bases from J, the gap between germline ends came to 10 bases. Per germline, CDR1 SGHAT and CDR2 FQNNGV. The DNA of the CDR3 is TGTGCCAGCAGCTCGGGGGCGGGCACTGAAGCTTTCTTT. Protein product: CASSSGAGTEAFF.

This clonotype was observed at least ten times. The chain couples TRBV10-3 to TRBJ2-5, with 9 bases fitting TRBD1. CDR3 length: 14 amino acids. From germline, CDR1 is ENHRY and CDR2 SYGVKD. Trimming took 6 bases from V and 3 from J; bases not matched to a gene: 5. The CDR3 sequence: CAIRDGQGKETQYF. The CDR3 DNA is TGTGCCATCAGAGATGGACAGGGGAAAGAGACCCAGTACTTC.

This clonotype showed up just a few times. This chain joins TRBV5-1 and TRBJ1-3, with D hard to call. V was cut by 5 bases and J by 2 bases, with 8 bases left in between. Germline assignment: CDR1 SGHRS and CDR2 YFSETQ. This CDR3 spans 13 amino acids. The CDR3 is CASRVEAGNTIYF. Written as DNA, the CDR3 is TGCGCCAGCAGGGTGGAAGCTGGAAACACCATATATTTT.

The chain uses TRBV12-3 or TRBV12-4 and TRBJ1-2, with D possibly matching TRBD1 (5 bases). V shed 4 bases and J shed 2 bases, with 11 bases lying between them. The CDR3 has 14 amino acids. The CDR3 here is CASSSSTENYGYTF. The CDR3, as DNA: TGTGCCAGCAGTTCGTCGACAGAAAACTATGGCTACACCTTC.

This clonotype was seen more than once but under ten times. The CDR3 sequence: CASSPEDGSSYNEQFF. The CDR3 nucleotides are TGCGCCAGCAGCCCCGAGGACGGAAGCTCCTACAATGAGCAGTTCTTC. The chain has TRBV5-1 and TRBJ2-1; D is unclear. The CDR3 is made up of 16 amino acids. Germline V gene data show CDR1 as SGHRS and CDR2 as YFSETQ. The V and J ends lost 4 bases and 0 bases respectively, with 14 bases between them.

This clonotype was seen only a few times. The chain employs TRBV5-1 and TRBJ2-5, with D unresolved. With 4 bases removed from V and 5 bases from J, the gap between germline ends came to 15 bases. The germline CDR1 and CDR2 sequences are SGHRS and YFSETQ. This CDR3 region has 14 residues. CDR3 loop: CASSVNGLRETQYF. The CDR3 DNA reads as TGCGCCAGCAGCGTTAATGGGCTCCGGGAGACCCAGTACTTC.

This rearrangement joins TRBV5-1 to TRBJ1-4; 7 bases are a match to TRBD1. The CDR3 contains 16 residues. Germline assignment: CDR1 SGHRS and CDR2 YFSETQ. Trimming took 4 bases from V and 0 from J; bases not matched to a gene: 6. The CDR3 DNA reads as TGCGCCAGCAGCCCGGGGACAGTTGCAACTAATGAAAAACTGTTTTTT. Protein: CASSPGTVATNEKLFF.

This clonotype was observed a few times. The rearrangement joins TRBV6-2 or TRBV6-3 to TRBJ1-4, with D hard to call. CDR3 length equals 14 residues. Deletions cut 2 bases from V and 8 bases from J, with 12 bases between. Per the germline V gene, CDR1 is MNHEY and CDR2 is SVGEGT. CDR3 coding DNA: TGTGCCAGCAGTTACGAGGGATTTGTCGAAAAACTGTTTTTT. It encodes CASSYEGFVEKLFF.

Only a few counts were recorded for this clonotype. The V and J genes are TRBV2 and TRBJ2-5, with TRBD2 identical over 9 bases. The trim removed 4 bases at V and 3 bases at J, leaving 12 bases unmatched. The CDR3 contains 17 residues. The germline CDR1 and CDR2 sequences are SNHLY and FYNNEI. CDR3 loop: CASSGFSSGGPKETQYF. In DNA, the CDR3 is TGTGCCAGCAGTGGGTTCTCCAGCGGGGGGCCAAAAGAGACCCAGTACTTC.

The rearrangement uses TRBV6-4 and TRBJ2-1; TRBD2 matches 10 bases. V dropped 6 bases and J dropped 4; count of bases not matched to a gene: 3. CDR1 is MRHNA and CDR2 is SNTAGT in the germline V gene. The CDR3 totals 14 residues. The CDR3 sequence: CASRGTSEYNEQFF. The CDR3 bases are TGTGCCAGCAGAGGGACTAGCGAGTACAATGAGCAGTTCTTC.

This sequence joins TRBV20-1 and TRBJ1-3; D unresolved. V was pared by 3 bases and J by 7 bases, with 16 bases between. The CDR3 totals 14 residues. The germline CDR1 and CDR2 sequences are DFQATT and SNEGSKA (reference sequence). The chain's CDR3 is CSARTWTGINTIYF. CDR3 DNA: TGCAGTGCTAGGACTTGGACGGGGATTAACACCATATATTTT.

This clonotype has just a few counts. The genes are TRBV5-1 and TRBJ2-1, with 9 bases aligning to TRBD1. CDR1 is SGHRS and CDR2 is YFSETQ in the germline V gene. The J segment lost 4 bases and the V segment lost 3 bases, leaving 5 bases of the junction unmatched. The CDR3 is 15 residues long. CDR3 coding DNA: TGCGCCAGCAGCTGGGACGACAGGGGGTACAATGAGCAGTTCTTC. It encodes CASSWDDRGYNEQFF.

This clonotype occurred a few times. The V gene is TRBV13, the J gene TRBJ2-1; 13 bases line up with TRBD2. V lost 4 bases, J lost 10 bases, and 13 bases stayed unmatched. The CDR3 is 17 amino acids. Looked up from germline, CDR1 is PRHDT and CDR2 is FYEKMQ (reference sequence). CDR3 amino acids: CASSYDSGLAGAGEQFF. CDR3 in DNA: TGTGCCAGCAGCTACGACTCCGGACTAGCGGGAGCAGGGGAGCAGTTCTTC.

This rearrangement joins TRBV5-1 to TRBJ2-2; 11 positions match TRBD1. The CDR3 extends over 16 amino acids. Trimming at V came to 2 bases and at J to 6 bases, leaving 6 bases not matched to a gene. Per germline, CDR1 SGHRS and CDR2 YFSETQ. CDR3 loop: CASSLSGTGGAGELFF. The DNA for the CDR3 is TGCGCCAGCAGCTTATCCGGGACAGGGGGAGCCGGGGAGCTGTTTTTT.

The table lists this clonotype with a count of one. This chain links TRBV11-1 with TRBJ2-7, with D tentatively TRBD1 or TRBD2 (6 bases each). CDR1 is SGHAT, CDR2 FQDESV, per germline (reference sequence). Trimming stripped 1 base from V and 3 bases from J, with 16 bases between. CDR3 length equals 16 residues. The CDR3 protein is CASSLVGRGGVYEQYF. The CDR3 DNA is TGTGCCAGCAGCTTAGTCGGCAGGGGCGGGGTCTACGAGCAGTACTTC.

This clonotype was recorded at least ten times. The CDR3 DNA follows: TGCAGCGTTGCACAGGGAGCTCAAGAGACCCAGTACTTC. Its protein product is CSVAQGAQETQYF. V usage is TRBV29-1 and J usage is TRBJ2-5; tentatively, D is TRBD1 (6 bases). Germline CDR1 is SQVTM and CDR2 is ANQGSEA. The CDR3 runs 13 residues. The V gene lost 4 bases and the J gene lost 2 bases, with 11 bases spanning the gap.

This chain joins TRBV5-5 and TRBJ2-1, with D tentatively TRBD1 (6 bases). This CDR3 is built from 17 residues. V lost 0 bases, J lost 5 bases, and 18 bases lay in between. In germline, CDR1 is SGHKS, CDR2 YYEKEE (reference sequence). CDR3 loop: CASSLARSPQGHNEQFF. In DNA, the CDR3 is TGTGCCAGCAGCTTGGCGAGATCTCCCCAGGGGCACAATGAGCAGTTCTTC.

The chain employs TRBV5-1 and TRBJ2-5, with TRBD2 as a possible D gene (6 bases). V was trimmed by 3 bases and J by 5 bases, leaving 14 bases between them. The CDR3 is 14 residues long. Germline CDR1 and CDR2: SGHRS and YFSETQ. The CDR3 is CASSSGTRGETQYF. CDR3 DNA sequence: TGCGCCAGCAGCTCCGGGACCCGGGGGGAGACCCAGTACTTC.

The rearrangement links TRBV3-1 to TRBJ2-3, with 10 bases aligning to TRBD1. Germline V gene sequence: CDR1 LGHDT, CDR2 YNNKEL (reference sequence). This CDR3 spans 15 amino acids. Unmatched junction bases numbered 9, after V lost 6 bases and J lost 6 bases. This CDR3 reads CASSPTGGQRDTQYF. The CDR3 nucleotides read TGTGCCAGCAGTCCGACAGGGGGCCAAAGGGATACGCAGTATTTT.

The rearrangement links TRBV25-1 to TRBJ2-3, with 8 nucleotides matching TRBD1. This CDR3 has 15 residues. Germline CDR1 reads MGHDK; CDR2 reads SYGVNS. Trimming cost V 3 bases and J 11 bases; bases outside gene matches: 13. As DNA, the CDR3 is TGTGCCAGCAGTGACCCACCCAGGACAGGGTTGAAGCAGTATTTT. As protein: CASSDPPRTGLKQYF.

This clonotype was observed a few times. The CDR3 here is CASSYTRGFQETQYF. Here the CDR3 DNA reads TGTGCCAGCAGTTACACGAGGGGCTTCCAAGAGACCCAGTACTTC. The V gene is TRBV6-5, the J gene TRBJ2-5, with D perhaps being TRBD1 or TRBD2 (5 bases each). Germline CDR1 MNHEY, CDR2 SVGAGI. This CDR3 contains 15 residues. Deletions cut 2 bases from V and 1 base from J, with 11 bases between.

This clonotype has only a few counts. This chain links TRBV7-9 with TRBJ1-1; possibly TRBD1 for D (5 bases). The CDR3 consists of 14 residues. Trimming pared 5 bases from V and 6 bases from J, leaving 16 bases between. Germline loops: CDR1 SEHNR, CDR2 FQNEAQ (reference sequence). Written as DNA, the CDR3 is TGTGCCAGCAGCCCGGATGGGGGGGGGTCTGAAGCTTTCTTT. Translation gives CASSPDGGGSEAFF.

The table lists this clonotype with a few counts. The chain links TRBV6-2 or TRBV6-3 to TRBJ2-3, with 9 nucleotides matching TRBD2. CDR3 size: 16 residues. Germline trimming cut 6 bases from V and 2 bases from J; bases unmatched to any gene: 9. Germline CDR1 MNHEY, CDR2 SVGEGT. In DNA, the CDR3 is TGTGCCAGCAGGCCTCGACTAGCGGCGAACACAGATACGCAGTATTTT. Amino acid sequence: CASRPRLAANTDTQYF.

This clonotype showed up just a few times. The chain uses TRBV10-3 and TRBJ1-1; 11 bases agree with TRBD1. The germline gives CDR1 ENHRY, CDR2 SYGVKD. The CDR3 runs to 14 residues. Trimming at V came to 5 bases and at J to 2 bases, leaving 1 base not matched to a gene. In DNA, the CDR3 is TGTGCCATCAGTTGGACAGGGGGCAACACTGAAGCTTTCTTT. Translated: CAISWTGGNTEAFF.

This clonotype appeared a single time. The V and J genes are TRBV12-3 or TRBV12-4 and TRBJ2-7, with D maybe TRBD2 (6 bases). The length of the CDR3 is 14 residues. The V end lost 6 bases, the J end lost 8 bases, and 20 bases lay between the germline ends. CDR3 sequence (DNA): TGTGCCAGCAGCATTTCCGGGACTCACTCCCAGCAGTACTTC. Amino acids: CASSISGTHSQQYF.

The J gene is TRBJ2-5, the V gene TRBV4-1; TRBD2 matches 8 bases. From germline, CDR1 is MGHRA and CDR2 YSYEKL. V dropped 2 bases and J dropped 5; count of bases not matched to a gene: 10. The CDR3 is made up of 16 amino acids. The CDR3 protein is CASSQTTGLGRETQYF. In DNA, the CDR3 is TGCGCCAGCAGCCAAACCACGGGACTAGGTAGGGAGACCCAGTACTTC.